Shown below are 15 T cell receptor beta chains from a single sample sequenced in a study of blood T cells in healthy people across ages. PCR was performed a second time for about 7 to 12 cycles using a sample-barcoded 5' primer and a J-beta primer mix. Via MiXCR, TCRdb re-called the 5' RACE reads, giving one row per CDR3 protein. The table lists around 800,000 distinct CDR3 sequences, under 45% of them singletons. The sequenced material came from blood. The source of these receptors is a man in his 60s in good health.

This clonotype showed up many times. The genes are TRBV4-3 and TRBJ2-3; D is ambiguous. Per germline, CDR1 LGHNA and CDR2 YSLEER. This CDR3 region has 14 residues. The V gene lost 0 bases and the J gene lost 4 bases, with 8 bases spanning the gap. The CDR3 loop reads CASSQEKWADTQYF. The CDR3 coding sequence is TGCGCCAGCAGCCAAGAGAAGTGGGCAGATACGCAGTATTTT.

The chain uses TRBV30 and TRBJ1-2; 7 nucleotides align to TRBD1. The CDR3 runs to 14 residues. J was trimmed by 6 bases and V by 6 bases; bases with no gene match: 13. Germline-derived CDR1 and CDR2 are GTSNPN and SVGIG (reference sequence). CDR3 sequence reads: CACPREGAWHGYTF. The CDR3 DNA follows: TGTGCCTGCCCCCGGGAGGGGGCTTGGCATGGCTACACCTTC. Full variable domain (outside the CDR3, taken from reference TRBV30 and TRBJ1-2): SQTIHQWPATLVQPVGSPLSLECTVEGTSNPNLYWYRQAAGRGLQLLFYSVGIGQISSEVPQNLSASRPQDRQFILSSKKLLLSDSGFYLCACPREGAWHGYTFGSGTRLTVV.

This clonotype was observed once. This chain joins TRBV10-2 and TRBJ2-1; 11 bases match TRBD1. The V gene's germline CDR1 is WSHSY and CDR2 SAAADI. The CDR3 totals 16 residues. V trimming: 3 bases; J trimming: 7 bases; junction bases outside the gene matches: 8. DNA for the CDR3: TGCGCCAGCAGTGACTCTACGGACAGGGGGCTAAATGAGCAGTTCTTC. This encodes CASSDSTDRGLNEQFF.

This clonotype was recorded a few times. As DNA, the CDR3 is TGTGCCAGCAGCTCAGACAGGGGGGCCACTCCCTACGAGCAGTACTTC. It encodes CASSSDRGATPYEQYF. The chain has TRBV7-2 and TRBJ2-7; 9 positions agree with TRBD1. The germline gives CDR1 SGHTA, CDR2 FQGNSA. V was pared by 4 bases and J by 2 bases, with 9 bases of the junction left unmatched. The CDR3 contains 16 residues. The full variable domain, completed using reference TRBV7-2 and TRBJ2-7, is GAGVSQSPSNKVTEKGKDVELRCDPISGHTALYWYRQSLGQGLEFLIYFQGNSAPDKSGLPSDRFSAERTGGSVSTLTIQRTQQEDSAVYLCASSSDRGATPYEQYFGPGTRLTVT.

There are many counts of this clonotype. The chain carries TRBV14 and TRBJ1-6; D call uncertain. Between the trimmed V and J ends, which lost 1 base and 1 base, there was a span of 8 bases. CDR1 SGHDN and CDR2 FVKESK come from the germline V gene. The length of the CDR3 is 16 residues. The CDR3 is CASSQVAESYNSPLHF. The DNA of the CDR3 is TGTGCCAGCAGCCAAGTGGCGGAATCCTATAATTCACCCCTCCACTTT.

The chain couples TRBV12-5 to TRBJ2-1; 9 positions match TRBD1. CDR3 length: 16 amino acids. V shed 6 bases, J shed 10 bases, and the junction held 16 bases outside the gene matches. Germline V lookup: CDR1 LGHNT, CDR2 FRNRAP. CDR3: CASGLTGQGPTMEQFF. The CDR3 DNA reads as TGTGCTAGTGGGCTTACTGGACAGGGGCCTACAATGGAGCAGTTCTTC.

Of note for this clonotype: Being one base from a much bigger clone, this may be a read error. This chain links TRBV4-1 with TRBJ1-2; perhaps TRBD1 as D (5 bases). Deletions cut 0 bases from V and 8 bases from J, with 19 bases between. Germline V gives CDR1 MGHRA, CDR2 YSYEKL. This CDR3 is 16 amino acids long. CDR3 protein: CASSQDDGQGPEGYTF. CDR3 sequence (DNA): TGCGCCAGCAGCCAAGATGACGGACAAGGGCCGGAAGGCTACACCTTC.

This clonotype was found a few times. J is TRBJ1-1 and V is TRBV4-3, with 11 bases fitting TRBD1. This CDR3 is built from 18 residues. The V segment lost 0 bases and the J segment 0 bases; nucleotides outside the gene matches: 6. Germline loops: CDR1 LGHNA, CDR2 YSLEER. CDR3: CASSQDGRDRGLNTEAFF. CDR3 DNA sequence: TGCGCCAGCAGCCAAGATGGCCGGGACAGGGGGTTGAACACTGAAGCTTTCTTT.

In this sample, this clonotype turned up many times. The chain uses TRBV29-1 and TRBJ2-4; TRBD1 might be the D (9 bases). In germline, CDR1 is SQVTM, CDR2 ANQGSEA. The CDR3 length is 13 residues. V shed 7 bases and J shed 7 bases, with 17 bases lying between them. CDR3 region: CSAAGGQGNIQYF. The CDR3 nucleotides read TGCAGCGCGGCGGGGGGACAGGGCAACATTCAGTACTTC.

This clonotype is a singleton in its sample. The genes are TRBV12-3 or TRBV12-4 and TRBJ2-3, with 8 bases aligning to TRBD2. CDR3 length: 15 residues. J lost 4 bases, V lost 5 bases, and 8 bases had no gene match. DNA of the CDR3: TGTGCCAGCAGTCTCCGGACTAGCCAGGCAGATACGCAGTATTTT. It codes for CASSLRTSQADTQYF.

This clonotype was detected a few times. The V and J genes are TRBV25-1 and TRBJ1-1, with a tentative D call TRBD1 (6 bases). The ends were cut back, 4 bases at V and 4 bases at J, with 16 bases in the middle. The CDR3 has 15 residues. CDR1 and CDR2 (germline): MGHDK, SYGVNS. The CDR3 bases are TGTGCCAGCAGTGCTACACACAGGGAGTCCACTGAAGCTTTCTTT. It encodes CASSATHRESTEAFF.

The chain has TRBV25-1 and TRBJ1-2; no clear D gene. This CDR3 region has 13 residues. Trimming pared 3 bases from V and 1 base from J, leaving 6 bases between. Germline-derived CDR1 and CDR2 are MGHDK and SYGVNS. The CDR3 here is CASSEWNNYGYTF. The CDR3 nucleotides are TGTGCCAGCAGTGAGTGGAATAACTATGGCTACACCTTC.

The chain is built from TRBV4-3 and TRBJ2-7; D possibly uses TRBD1 or TRBD2 (6 bases each). The J call may not be correct, given that the DNA end is closer to TRBJ2-5. This CDR3 spans 15 amino acids. Looked up from germline, CDR1 is LGHNA and CDR2 is YSLEER. The CDR3 loop is CASSQDFRGEQTQYF. For the CDR3, the DNA is TGCGCCAGCAGCCAAGATTTTAGGGGGGAGCAGACCCAGTACTTC.

The chain couples TRBV5-1 to TRBJ2-5; D is ambiguous. Germline V gene sequence: CDR1 SGHRS, CDR2 YFSETQ. The CDR3 consists of 15 residues. Between the trimmed V and J ends, which lost 3 bases and 5 bases, there was a span of 17 bases. CDR3 sequence reads: CASSSRVASPETQYF. DNA for the CDR3: TGCGCCAGCAGCTCCCGGGTCGCCTCGCCGGAGACCCAGTACTTC.

The J gene is TRBJ2-1, the V gene TRBV29-1, with D possibly TRBD1 on 5 matching bases. CDR1 is SQVTM, CDR2 ANQGSEA, per germline. The germline V and J ends were trimmed by 6 bases and 10 bases, with 10 bases remaining between them. This CDR3 spans 10 amino acids. The CDR3 sequence: CSVSRGEQFF. CDR3 DNA: TGCAGCGTCAGTAGGGGCGAGCAGTTCTTC.